This T cell receptor beta chain was sequenced in a study of blood T cell repertoires in COVID-19. Overall study: COVID-19 samples collected from the United States, Italy and Spain covered acute and convalescent phases. The cDNA or gDNA used as material had been derived from T cells, B-cell-depleted T cells, or PBMCs.

Trimming removed 3 bases from V and 0 bases from J; junction bases left unmatched: 8. Germline CDR1 is MNHEY and CDR2 is SVGEGT. This CDR3 comprises 17 residues. Authors' analysis steps: Amplification of reference gene primers provided the estimated nucleated cell counts. Repertoires were generated with immunoSEQ multiplex PCR, while TCRdb's copy carries only in-frame clones and drops some. V, J and clone size derive from that table, while D and trimming were established from the DNA sequence. The repertoire includes about 160,000 clones, approximately 92% of them detected once, and 4.5% to 5.5% sits in the top ten.

This receptor was taken from a woman in her forties or fifties with acute or convalescent COVID-19. Sequenced material: peripheral blood. The chain couples TRBV6-2 or TRBV6-3 to TRBJ1-3, with 7 positions matching TRBD1. CDR3 in DNA: TGTGCCAGCAGTTATCGGGACAGAGAGTACTCTGGAAACACCATATATTTT. It is translated as CASSYRDREYSGNTIYF.